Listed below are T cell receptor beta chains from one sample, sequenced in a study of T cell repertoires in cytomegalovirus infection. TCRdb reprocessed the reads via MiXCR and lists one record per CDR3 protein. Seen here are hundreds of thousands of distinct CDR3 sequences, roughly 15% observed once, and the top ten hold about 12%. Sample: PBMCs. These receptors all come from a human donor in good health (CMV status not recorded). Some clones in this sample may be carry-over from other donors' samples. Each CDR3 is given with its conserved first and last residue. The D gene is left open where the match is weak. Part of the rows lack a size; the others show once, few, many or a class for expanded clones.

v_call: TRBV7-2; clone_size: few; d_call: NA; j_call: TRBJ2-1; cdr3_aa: CASSLQIGEQFF; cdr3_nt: TGTGCCAGCAGCTTACAAATTGGCGAGCAGTTCTTC
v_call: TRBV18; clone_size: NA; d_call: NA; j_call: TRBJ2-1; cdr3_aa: CASSPLTRDNEQFF; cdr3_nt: TGTGCCAGCTCACCACTGACTAGAGACAATGAGCAGTTCTTC
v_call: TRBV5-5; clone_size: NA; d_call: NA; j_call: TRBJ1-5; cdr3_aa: CASSLDGRGNQPQHF; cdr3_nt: TGTGCCAGCAGCCTGGACGGGAGGGGGAATCAGCCCCAGCATTTT
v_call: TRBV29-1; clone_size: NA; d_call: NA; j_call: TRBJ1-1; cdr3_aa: CSVDTVQHTEAFF; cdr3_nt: TGCAGCGTTGATACTGTCCAACACACTGAAGCTTTCTTT
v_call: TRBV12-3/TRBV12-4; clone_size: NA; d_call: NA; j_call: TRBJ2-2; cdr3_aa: CASSYATGRLFF; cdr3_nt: TGTGCCAGCAGTTACGCGACAGGAAGGCTGTTTTTT
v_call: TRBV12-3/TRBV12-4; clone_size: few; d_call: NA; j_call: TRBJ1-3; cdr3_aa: CASSLASHGGAGAIYF; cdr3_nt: TGTGCCAGCAGTTTAGCTTCCCACGGGGGTGCAGGAGCGATATATTTT
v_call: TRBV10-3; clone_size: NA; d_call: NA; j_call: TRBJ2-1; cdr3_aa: CAITGGTSYNEQFF; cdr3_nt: TGTGCCATCACCGGAGGGACTTCCTACAATGAGCAGTTCTTC
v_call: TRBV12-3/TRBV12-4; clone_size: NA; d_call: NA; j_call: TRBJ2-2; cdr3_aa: CASTVARNTGELFF; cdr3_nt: TGTGCCAGCACGGTCGCGAGGAACACCGGGGAGCTGTTTTTT
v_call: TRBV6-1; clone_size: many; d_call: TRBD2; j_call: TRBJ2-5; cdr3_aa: CASSGGASGEETQYF; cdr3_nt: TGTGCCAGCAGCGGGGGGGCTAGCGGGGAAGAGACCCAGTACTTC
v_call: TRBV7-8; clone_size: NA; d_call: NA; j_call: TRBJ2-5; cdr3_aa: CASSLRDRHRETQYF; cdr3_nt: TGTGCCAGCAGCTTAAGGGACCGCCACCGGGAGACCCAGTACTTC
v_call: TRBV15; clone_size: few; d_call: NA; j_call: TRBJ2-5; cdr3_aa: CATSRDWGAGVMETQYF; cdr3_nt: TGTGCCACCAGCAGAGATTGGGGGGCAGGGGTAATGGAGACCCAGTACTTC
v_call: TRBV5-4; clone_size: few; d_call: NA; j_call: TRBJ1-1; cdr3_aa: CASSPRIQVNTEAFF; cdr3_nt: TGTGCCAGCAGCCCAAGGATTCAGGTTAACACTGAAGCTTTCTTT